This TCR beta chain was sequenced for a study of early T cells in non-severe SARS-CoV-2 infection. TCRdb re-called the 5' RACE reads through MiXCR, storing one row per CDR3 protein. Among about 72,000 distinct CDR3 sequences listed, 10% were seen once. The sample holds many counts of this clonotype. Between the trimmed V and J ends, which lost 5 bases and 0 bases, there was a span of 8 bases. The CDR3 loop spans 12 amino acids. Germline-derived CDR1 and CDR2 are DFQATT and SNEGSKA (reference sequence). The V gene is TRBV20-1, the J gene TRBJ2-7; the D gene is possibly TRBD2 (5 bases). The source of this sequence is an adult who was a healthcare worker with PCR-confirmed SARS-CoV-2 infection or an uninfected control (not recorded which). The source material was whole blood, sampled at baseline. The CDR3 coding sequence is TGCAGTGCTCGGGGAAACTCCTACGAGCAGTACTTC. Its translation is CSARGNSYEQYF.